This TCR beta chain originates from a study of metastatic and nonmetastatic thyroid tumors. The wider study: Peripheral blood and tumor or nodule samples from malignant and benign thyroid patients were compared. Study-wide results and caveats: TCR beta diversity was reportedly significantly higher in malignant thyroid tumors than benign nodules, in blood and tumor.

In the authors' methods: CDR3 differences across clinicopathological groups were used to build a distant-metastasis classifier for papillary thyroid cancer. TCRdb re-clonotyped the PCR reads via MiXCR. Clone size and V and J calls follow TCRdb, not the original study. The repertoire has about 39,000 clones, roughly a sixth of them found once; the top ten carry 3.5% to 4%. As for this clone: Its antigen is unidentified. Germline is not matched at one junction end, which may reflect a read error.

The CDR3 extends over 15 amino acids. Germline assignment: CDR1 PRHDT and CDR2 FYEKMQ (reference sequence). All patients were treatment-naive before thyroid surgery. V gene TRBV13 combines with J gene TRBJ2-2; 8 positions match TRBD1. The sequence was collected from a female donor with papillary thyroid cancer or a benign thyroid nodule (not recorded which). Some clones in this sample may be carry-over from other donors' samples. Material for sequencing was blood. In nucleotides, the CDR3 is TGTGCCAGCAGCCAAGGACAGGGATTCACCAGGGAGCCGTTTTTT. As protein: CASSQGQGFTREPFF.